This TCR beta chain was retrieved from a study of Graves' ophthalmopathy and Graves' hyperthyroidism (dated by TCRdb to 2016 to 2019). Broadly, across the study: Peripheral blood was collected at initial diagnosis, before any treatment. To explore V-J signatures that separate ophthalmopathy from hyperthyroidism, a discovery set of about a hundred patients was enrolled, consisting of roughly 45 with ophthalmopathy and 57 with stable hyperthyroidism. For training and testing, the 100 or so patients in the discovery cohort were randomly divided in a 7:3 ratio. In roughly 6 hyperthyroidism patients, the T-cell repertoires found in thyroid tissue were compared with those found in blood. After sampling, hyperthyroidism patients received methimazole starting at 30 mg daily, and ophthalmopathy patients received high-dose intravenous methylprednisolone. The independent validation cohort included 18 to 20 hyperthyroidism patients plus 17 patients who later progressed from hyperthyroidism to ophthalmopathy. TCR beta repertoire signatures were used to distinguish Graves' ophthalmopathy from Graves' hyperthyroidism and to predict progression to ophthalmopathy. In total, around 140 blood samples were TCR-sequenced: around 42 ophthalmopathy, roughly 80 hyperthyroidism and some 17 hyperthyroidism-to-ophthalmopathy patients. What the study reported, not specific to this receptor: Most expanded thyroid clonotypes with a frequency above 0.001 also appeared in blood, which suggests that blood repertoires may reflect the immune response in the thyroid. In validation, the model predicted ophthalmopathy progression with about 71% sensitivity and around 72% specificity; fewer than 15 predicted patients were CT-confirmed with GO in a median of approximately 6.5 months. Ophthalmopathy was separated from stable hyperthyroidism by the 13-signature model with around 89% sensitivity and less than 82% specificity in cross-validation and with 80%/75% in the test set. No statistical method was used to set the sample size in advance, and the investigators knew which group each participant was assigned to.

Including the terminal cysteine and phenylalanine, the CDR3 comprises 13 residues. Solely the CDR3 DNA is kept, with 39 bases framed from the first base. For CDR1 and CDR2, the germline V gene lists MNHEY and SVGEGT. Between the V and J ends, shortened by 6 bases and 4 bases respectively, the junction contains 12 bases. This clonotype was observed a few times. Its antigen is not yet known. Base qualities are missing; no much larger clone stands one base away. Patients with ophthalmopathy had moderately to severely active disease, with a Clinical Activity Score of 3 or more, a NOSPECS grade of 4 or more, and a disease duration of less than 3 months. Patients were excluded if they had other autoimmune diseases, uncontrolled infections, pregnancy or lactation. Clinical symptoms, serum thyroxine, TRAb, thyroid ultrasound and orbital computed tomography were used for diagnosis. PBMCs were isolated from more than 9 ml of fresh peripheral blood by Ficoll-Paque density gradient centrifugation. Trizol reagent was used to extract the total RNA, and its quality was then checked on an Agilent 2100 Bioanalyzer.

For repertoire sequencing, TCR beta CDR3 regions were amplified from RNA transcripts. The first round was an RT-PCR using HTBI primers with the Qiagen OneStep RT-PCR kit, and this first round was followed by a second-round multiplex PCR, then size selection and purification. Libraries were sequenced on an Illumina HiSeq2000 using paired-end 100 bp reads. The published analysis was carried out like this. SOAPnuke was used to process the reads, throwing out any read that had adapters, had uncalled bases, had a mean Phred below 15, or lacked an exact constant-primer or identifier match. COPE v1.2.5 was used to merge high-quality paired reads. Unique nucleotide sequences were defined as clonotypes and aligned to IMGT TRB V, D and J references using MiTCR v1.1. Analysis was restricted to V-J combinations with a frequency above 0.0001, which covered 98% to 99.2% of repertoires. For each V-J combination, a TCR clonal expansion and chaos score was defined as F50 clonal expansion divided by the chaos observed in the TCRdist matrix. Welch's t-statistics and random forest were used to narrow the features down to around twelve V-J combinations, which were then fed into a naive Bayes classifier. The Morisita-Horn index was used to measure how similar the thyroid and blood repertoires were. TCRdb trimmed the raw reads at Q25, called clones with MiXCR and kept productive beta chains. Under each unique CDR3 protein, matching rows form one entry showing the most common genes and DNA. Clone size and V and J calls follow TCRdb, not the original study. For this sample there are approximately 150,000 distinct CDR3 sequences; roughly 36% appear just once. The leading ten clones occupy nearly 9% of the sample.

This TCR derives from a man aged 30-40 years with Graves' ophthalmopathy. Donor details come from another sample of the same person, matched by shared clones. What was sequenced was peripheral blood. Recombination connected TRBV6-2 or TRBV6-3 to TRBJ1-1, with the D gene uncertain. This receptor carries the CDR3 CASSPGAGTEAFF. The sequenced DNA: TGTGCCAGCAGCCCAGGAGCGGGCACTGAAGCTTTCTTT.